This T cell receptor (beta chain) was sequenced in a study of cytomegalovirus exposure and HLA in healthy donors. Points from the study as a whole: Later analysis placed DRB1 highest and HLA-C lowest in TCR association rates, which differed by HLA locus. An analysis that came later showed most CMV-associated TCR beta chains appearing HLA-restricted. Equally common other TCR beta chains were less clonally expanded than HLA-associated ones, a later analysis found.

This clone was counted only a few times. No antigen is known for it. Primers for the PCR totalled 60 Vbeta and 13 Jbeta. Produced via immunoSEQ multiplex PCR; TCRdb's table is partial and in-frame only. Of 75,000 to 100,000 clones in the sample, over 65% were seen once. The germline V gene has CDR1 MDHEN and CDR2 SYDVKM. The CDR3 is made up of 15 amino acids. After removal of 5 bases from V and 4 bases from J, the junction contained 6 bases not matched to a gene. Whereas donors were nominally healthy upon sampling, unrecorded immune exposures were probable. The rearrangement links TRBV28 to TRBJ1-4; 8 nucleotides line up with TRBD1. This clonotype was obtained from a male donor in good health and CMV-seronegative. Sequenced input: PBMCs. CDR3 coding DNA: TGTGCCAGCAGTCTCCCAGGGGGCCGTAATGAAAAACTGTTTTTT. Protein product: CASSLPGGRNEKLFF.